This T cell receptor (beta chain) stems from a study of long-term antiretroviral therapy in people with HIV. Per the germline V gene, CDR1 is MGHRA and CDR2 is YSYEKL. V shed 4 bases and J shed 6 bases, with 12 bases lying between them. This CDR3 has 14 residues. For this clone: Its target is not known.

Researchers report immunoSEQ v3.0 was run at survey level. Libraries were prepared by immunoSEQ multiplex PCR; TCRdb keeps only in-frame clonotypes and omits some of them. The sample consists of 19,000 or so clones, around 79% of them appearing once. Findings of the study overall: Controls had broader CDR3 length ranges than HIV repertoires did.

Sample: unsorted PBMCs, taken at the start of antiretroviral therapy. The gene calls are TRBV4-1 and TRBJ1-4, with D hard to call. The source of this sequence is a young man with HIV. In nucleotides, the CDR3 is TGCGCCAGCAGCCGTGTCCCTGGGGATGAAAAACTGTTTTTT. Translating it yields CASSRVPGDEKLFF.